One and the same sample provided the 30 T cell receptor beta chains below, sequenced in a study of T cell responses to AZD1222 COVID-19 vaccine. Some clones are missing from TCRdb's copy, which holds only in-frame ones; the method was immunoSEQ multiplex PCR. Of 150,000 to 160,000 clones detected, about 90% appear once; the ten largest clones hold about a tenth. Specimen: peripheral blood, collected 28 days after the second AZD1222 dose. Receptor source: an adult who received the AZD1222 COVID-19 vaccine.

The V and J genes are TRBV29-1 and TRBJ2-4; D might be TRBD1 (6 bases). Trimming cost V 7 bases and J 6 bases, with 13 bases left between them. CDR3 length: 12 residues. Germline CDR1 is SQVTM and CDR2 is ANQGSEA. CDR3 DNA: TGCAGCGCCACCCCACAGGGAAACATTCAGTACTTC. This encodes CSATPQGNIQYF.

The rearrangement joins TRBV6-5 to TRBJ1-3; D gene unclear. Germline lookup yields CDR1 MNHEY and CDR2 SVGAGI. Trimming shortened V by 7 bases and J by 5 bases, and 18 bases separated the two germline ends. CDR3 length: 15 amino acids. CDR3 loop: CASTPGEAPRNTIYF. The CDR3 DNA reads TGTGCCAGCACTCCCGGGGAGGCTCCAAGAAACACCATATATTTT.

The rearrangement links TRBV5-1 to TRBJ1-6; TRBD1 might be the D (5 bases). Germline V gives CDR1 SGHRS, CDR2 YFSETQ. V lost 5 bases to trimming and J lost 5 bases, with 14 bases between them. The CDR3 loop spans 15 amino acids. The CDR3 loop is CASSGSGDHNSPLHF. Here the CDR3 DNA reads TGCGCCAGCAGTGGTTCCGGGGACCATAATTCACCCCTCCACTTT.

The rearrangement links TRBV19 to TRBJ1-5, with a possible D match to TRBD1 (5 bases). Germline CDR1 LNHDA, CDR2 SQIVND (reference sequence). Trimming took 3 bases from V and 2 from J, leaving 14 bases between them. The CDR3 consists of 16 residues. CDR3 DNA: TGTGCCAGTAGTATTTTGTCTGGGGCTGGCAATCAGCCCCAGCATTTT. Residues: CASSILSGAGNQPQHF.

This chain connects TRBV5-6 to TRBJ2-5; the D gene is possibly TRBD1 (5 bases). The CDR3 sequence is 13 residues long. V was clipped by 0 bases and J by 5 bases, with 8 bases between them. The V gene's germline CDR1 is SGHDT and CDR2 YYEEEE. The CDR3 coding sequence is TGTGCCAGCAGCTTGGCGACAGTCGAGACCCAGTACTTC. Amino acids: CASSLATVETQYF.

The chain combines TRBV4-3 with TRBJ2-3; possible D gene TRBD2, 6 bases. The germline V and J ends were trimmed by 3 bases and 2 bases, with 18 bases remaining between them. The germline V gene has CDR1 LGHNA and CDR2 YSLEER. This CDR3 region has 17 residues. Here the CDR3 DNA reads TGCGCCAGCAGCCACACAGGTCCGGGACTGACCACAGATACGCAGTATTTT. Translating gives CASSHTGPGLTTDTQYF.

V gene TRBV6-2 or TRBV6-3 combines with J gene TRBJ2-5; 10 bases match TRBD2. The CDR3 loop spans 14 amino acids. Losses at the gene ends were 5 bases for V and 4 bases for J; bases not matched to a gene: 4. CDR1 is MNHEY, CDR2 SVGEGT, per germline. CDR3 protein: CASSVSSGRETQYF. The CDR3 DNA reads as TGTGCCAGCAGTGTCTCTAGCGGGAGAGAGACCCAGTACTTC.

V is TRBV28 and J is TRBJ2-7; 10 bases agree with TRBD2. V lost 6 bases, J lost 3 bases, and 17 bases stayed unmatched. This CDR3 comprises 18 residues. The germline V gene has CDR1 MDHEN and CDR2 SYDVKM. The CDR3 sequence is CASSAGAGWTSGFYEQYF. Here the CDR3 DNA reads TGTGCCAGCAGCGCGGGAGCAGGGTGGACTAGCGGATTCTACGAGCAGTACTTC.

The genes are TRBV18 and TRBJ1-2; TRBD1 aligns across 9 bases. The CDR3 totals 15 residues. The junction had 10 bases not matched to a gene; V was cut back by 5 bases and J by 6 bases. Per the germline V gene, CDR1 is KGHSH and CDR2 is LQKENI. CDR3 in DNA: TGTGCCAGCTCAGTGAACTTCCGACAGGGGGATGGCTACACCTTC. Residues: CASSVNFRQGDGYTF.

CDR3 in amino acids: CASSLDTYEQYF. The CDR3 DNA is TGTGCCAGCAGCTTAGACACCTACGAGCAGTACTTC. The chain links TRBV7-2 to TRBJ2-7; D is unresolved. V was clipped by 1 base and J by 2 bases, with 3 bases between them. The CDR3 is 12 amino acids. Germline V CDR1 and CDR2: SGHTA, FQGNSA. Supplemented by reference TRBV7-2 and TRBJ2-7, the full variable domain reads GAGVSQSPSNKVTEKGKDVELRCDPISGHTALYWYRQSLGQGLEFLIYFQGNSAPDKSGLPSDRFSAERTGGSVSTLTIQRTQQEDSAVYLCASSLDTYEQYFGPGTRLTVT.

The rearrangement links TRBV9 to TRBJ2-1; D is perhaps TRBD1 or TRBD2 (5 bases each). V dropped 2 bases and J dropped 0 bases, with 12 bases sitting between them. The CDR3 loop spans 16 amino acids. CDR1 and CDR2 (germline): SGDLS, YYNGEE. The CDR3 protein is CASSVLGTPSYNEQFF. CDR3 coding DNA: TGTGCCAGCAGCGTCCTCGGGACGCCCTCCTACAATGAGCAGTTCTTC.

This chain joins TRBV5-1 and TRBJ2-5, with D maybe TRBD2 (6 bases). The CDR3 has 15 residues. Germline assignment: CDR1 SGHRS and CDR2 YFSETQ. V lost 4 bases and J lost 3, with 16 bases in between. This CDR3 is CASSPGAGGEETQYF. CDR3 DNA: TGCGCCAGCAGCCCCGGAGCGGGCGGGGAAGAGACCCAGTACTTC.

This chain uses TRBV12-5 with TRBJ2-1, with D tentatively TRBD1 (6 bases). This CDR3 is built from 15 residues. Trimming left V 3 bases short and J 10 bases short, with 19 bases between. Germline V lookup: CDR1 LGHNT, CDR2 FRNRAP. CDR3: CASGFGTSLLEEQFF. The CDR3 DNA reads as TGTGCTAGTGGTTTCGGGACATCGCTCCTCGAGGAGCAGTTCTTC.

As DNA, the CDR3 is TGTGCCAGTAGTAACAGGGAAGGACTAACTGGAAACACCATATATTTT. This encodes CASSNREGLTGNTIYF. The chain employs TRBV19 and TRBJ1-3; D perhaps matches TRBD1 (6 bases). Germline CDR1 reads LNHDA; CDR2 reads SQIVND (reference sequence). This CDR3 is 16 amino acids long. V lost 4 bases, J lost 2 bases, and 15 bases lay in between.

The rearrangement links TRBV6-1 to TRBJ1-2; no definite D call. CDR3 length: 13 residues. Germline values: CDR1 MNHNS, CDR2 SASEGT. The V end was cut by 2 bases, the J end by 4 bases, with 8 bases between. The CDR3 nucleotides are TGTGCCAGCAGTGAACGCCAGGTCTATGGCTACACCTTC. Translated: CASSERQVYGYTF.

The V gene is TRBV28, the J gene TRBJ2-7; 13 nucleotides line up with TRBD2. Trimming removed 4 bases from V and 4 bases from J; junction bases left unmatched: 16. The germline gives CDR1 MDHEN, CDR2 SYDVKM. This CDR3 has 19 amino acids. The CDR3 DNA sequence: TGTGCCAGCAGTTACCCTTCGGACAGGGGACTAGCGGGACAGTACGAGCAGTACTTC. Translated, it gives CASSYPSDRGLAGQYEQYF.

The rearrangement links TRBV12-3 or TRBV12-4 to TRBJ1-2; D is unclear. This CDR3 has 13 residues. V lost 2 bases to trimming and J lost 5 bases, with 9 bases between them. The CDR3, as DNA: TGTGCCAGCAGTTTATCGGTGGGGTATGGCTACACCTTC. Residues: CASSLSVGYGYTF.

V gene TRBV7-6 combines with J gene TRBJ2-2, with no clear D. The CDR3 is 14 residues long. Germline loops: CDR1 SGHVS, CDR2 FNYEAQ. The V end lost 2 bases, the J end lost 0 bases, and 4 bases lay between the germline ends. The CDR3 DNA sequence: TGTGCCAGCAGCTTAATGTCGAACACCGGGGAGCTGTTTTTT. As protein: CASSLMSNTGELFF.

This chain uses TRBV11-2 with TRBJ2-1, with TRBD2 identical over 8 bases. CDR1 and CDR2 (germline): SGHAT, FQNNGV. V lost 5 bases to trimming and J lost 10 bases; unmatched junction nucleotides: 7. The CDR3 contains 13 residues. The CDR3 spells CASSPRVAGEQFF. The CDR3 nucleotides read TGTGCCAGCAGCCCAAGAGTAGCGGGGGAGCAGTTCTTC.

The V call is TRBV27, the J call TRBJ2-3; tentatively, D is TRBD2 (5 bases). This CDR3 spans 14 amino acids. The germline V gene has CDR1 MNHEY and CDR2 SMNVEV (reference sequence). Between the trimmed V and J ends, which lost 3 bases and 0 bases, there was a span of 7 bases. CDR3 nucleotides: TGTGCCAGCAGTTTCTCGGGAAGCACAGATACGCAGTATTTT. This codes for CASSFSGSTDTQYF.

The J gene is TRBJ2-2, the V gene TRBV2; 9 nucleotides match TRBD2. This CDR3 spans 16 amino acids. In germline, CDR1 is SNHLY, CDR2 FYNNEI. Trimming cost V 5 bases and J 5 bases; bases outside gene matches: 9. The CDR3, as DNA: TGTGCCAGCAGTAGAAGGGGACTAGCAAATACCGGGGAGCTGTTTTTT. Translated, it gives CASSRRGLANTGELFF.

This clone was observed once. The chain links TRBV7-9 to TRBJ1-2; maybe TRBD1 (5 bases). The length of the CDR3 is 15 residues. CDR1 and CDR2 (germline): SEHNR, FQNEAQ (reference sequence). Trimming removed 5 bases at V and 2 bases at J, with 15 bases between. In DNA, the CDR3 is TGTGCCAGCAGCCTGCCCCGGGGCATGAACTATGGCTACACCTTC. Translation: CASSLPRGMNYGYTF.

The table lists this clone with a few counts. The CDR3 DNA reads as TGTGCCAGCAGCGCCAGGGCAGGGGGTTACTACAATGAGCAGTTCTTC. Protein product: CASSARAGGYYNEQFF. V is TRBV9 and J is TRBJ2-1, with 7 bases lining up with TRBD1. Germline lookup yields CDR1 SGDLS and CDR2 YYNGEE. CDR3 size: 16 residues. With 3 bases clipped from V and 3 bases from J, the junction kept 9 bases outside the gene matches.

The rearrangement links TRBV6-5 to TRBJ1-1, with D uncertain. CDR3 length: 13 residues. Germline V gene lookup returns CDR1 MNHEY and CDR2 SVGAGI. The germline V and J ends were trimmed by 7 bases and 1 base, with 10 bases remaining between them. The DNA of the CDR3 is TGTGCCAGCAAAAGTGGGGAGAACACTGAAGCTTTCTTT. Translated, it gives CASKSGENTEAFF.

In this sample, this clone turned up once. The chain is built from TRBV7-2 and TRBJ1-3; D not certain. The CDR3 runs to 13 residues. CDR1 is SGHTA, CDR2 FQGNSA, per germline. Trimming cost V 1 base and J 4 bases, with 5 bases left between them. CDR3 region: CASSLGEGNTIYF. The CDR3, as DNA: TGTGCCAGCAGCTTAGGGGAAGGAAACACCATATATTTT. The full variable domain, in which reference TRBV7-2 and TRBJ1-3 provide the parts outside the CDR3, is GAGVSQSPSNKVTEKGKDVELRCDPISGHTALYWYRQSLGQGLEFLIYFQGNSAPDKSGLPSDRFSAERTGGSVSTLTIQRTQQEDSAVYLCASSLGEGNTIYFGEGSWLTVV.

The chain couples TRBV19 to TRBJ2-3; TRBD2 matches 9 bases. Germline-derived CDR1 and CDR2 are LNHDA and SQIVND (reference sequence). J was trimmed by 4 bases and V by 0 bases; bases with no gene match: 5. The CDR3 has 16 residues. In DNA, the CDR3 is TGTGCCAGTAGTATAGAGCCTAGCGGGAAAGCAGATACGCAGTATTTT. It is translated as CASSIEPSGKADTQYF.

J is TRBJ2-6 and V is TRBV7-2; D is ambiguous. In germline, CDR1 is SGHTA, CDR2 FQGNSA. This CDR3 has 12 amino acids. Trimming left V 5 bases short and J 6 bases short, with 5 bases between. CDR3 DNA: TGTGCCAGCAGCCCCATGGCCAACGTCCTGACTTTC. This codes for CASSPMANVLTF.

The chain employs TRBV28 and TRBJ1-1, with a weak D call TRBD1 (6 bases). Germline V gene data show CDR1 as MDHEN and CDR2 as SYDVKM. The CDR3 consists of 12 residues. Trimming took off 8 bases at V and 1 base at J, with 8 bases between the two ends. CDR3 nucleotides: TGTGCCAGCTGGGGGGCGAACACTGAAGCTTTCTTT. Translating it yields CASWGANTEAFF.

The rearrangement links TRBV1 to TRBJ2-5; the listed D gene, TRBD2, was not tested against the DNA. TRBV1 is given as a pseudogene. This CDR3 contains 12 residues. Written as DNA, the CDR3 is TGCACCAGTTGGGACTTCCAAGAGACCCAGTACTTC. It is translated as CTSWDFQETQYF.

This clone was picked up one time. The CDR3 sequence is CASSLSWGTTEAFF. In DNA, the CDR3 is TGTGCCAGCAGTTTATCGTGGGGGACCACTGAAGCTTTCTTT. The rearrangement joins TRBV27 to TRBJ1-1, with a tentative D call TRBD1 (5 bases). Germline-derived CDR1 and CDR2 are MNHEY and SMNVEV (reference sequence). The CDR3 consists of 14 residues. Trimming took off 0 bases at V and 4 bases at J, with 9 bases between the two ends.